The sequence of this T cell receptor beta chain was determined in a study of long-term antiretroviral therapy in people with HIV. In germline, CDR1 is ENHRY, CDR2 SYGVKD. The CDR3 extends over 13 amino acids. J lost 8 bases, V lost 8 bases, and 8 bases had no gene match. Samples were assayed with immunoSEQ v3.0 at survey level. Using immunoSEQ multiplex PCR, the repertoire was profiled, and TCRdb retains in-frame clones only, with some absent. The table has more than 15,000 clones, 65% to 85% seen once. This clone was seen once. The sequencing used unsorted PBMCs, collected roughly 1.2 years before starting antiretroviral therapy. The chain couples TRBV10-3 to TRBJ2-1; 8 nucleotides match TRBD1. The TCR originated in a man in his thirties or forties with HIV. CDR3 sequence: CAIGQGSGDEQFF. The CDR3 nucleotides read TGTGCCATCGGACAGGGAAGTGGGGATGAGCAGTTCTTC.